The source of this TCR beta chain is a study of monozygotic twins with cystic fibrosis. Whole-study findings and limits: V usage most resembled the co-twin in 13 of 16 pairs. Low clonality (median around 0.0095) suggested a mostly naive repertoire. Age, concordance and disease severity did not associate with shared CDR3 numbers.

The repertoire was sequenced with immunoSEQ multiplex PCR; TCRdb's copy has only in-frame clones and lacks some. The table includes about 20,000 clones, about 97% detected once. Concerning this clone itself: Its antigen is not known.

Trimming left V 5 bases short and J 7 bases short, with 15 bases between. CDR1 SEHNR and CDR2 FQNEAQ come from the germline V gene (reference sequence). The CDR3 is 14 amino acids. The clonotype originates from a woman in her thirties with cystic fibrosis. The chain uses TRBV7-9 and TRBJ2-4; D may be TRBD1 (7 bases). The specimen was blood. CDR3 DNA sequence: TGTGCCAGCAGCCAGGGGGGTAGACTCAACATTCAGTACTTC. Amino acids: CASSQGGRLNIQYF.